These 15 T cell receptor beta chains originate from one sample sequenced in a study of T cell changes during pregnancy in multiple sclerosis. The repertoire was sequenced with immunoSEQ multiplex PCR; TCRdb's copy has only in-frame clones and lacks some. The sample includes 20,000 to 25,000 clones, 85% to 95% of them seen just once. The input for sequencing was CD4+ T cells from peripheral blood mononuclear cells, taken in the third trimester of pregnancy. Receptors were obtained from a female donor with multiple sclerosis, enrolled in a pregnancy study.

The V call is TRBV4-2, the J call TRBJ1-1; D is possibly TRBD1 (5 bases). The CDR3 spans 15 residues. Germline loops: CDR1 LGHNA, CDR2 YNFKEQ. With 0 bases removed from V and 5 bases from J, the gap between germline ends came to 13 bases. Here the CDR3 DNA reads TGTGCCAGCAGCCAAGAGGGGACGGGGGGGACTGAAGCTTTCTTT. It yields the protein CASSQEGTGGTEAFF.

The chain combines TRBV7-2 with TRBJ1-1, with TRBD1 matching over 9 bases. The ends lost 4 bases at V and 1 base at J; junction bases unmatched: 4. This CDR3 has 15 amino acids. Germline lookup yields CDR1 SGHTA and CDR2 FQGNSA. This CDR3 reads CASSSQTGGNTEAFF. The CDR3 DNA reads TGTGCCAGCAGCTCCCAGACAGGGGGGAACACTGAAGCTTTCTTT.

This clone showed up just once. The chain couples TRBV10-3 to TRBJ2-3; TRBD2 matches 9 bases. The V and J ends lost 5 bases and 3 bases, in that order; junction bases with no gene match: 9. Germline CDR1 and CDR2: ENHRY and SYGVKD. The length of the CDR3 is 16 residues. CDR3 bases: TGTGCCATCAGTTCTTGGGGTAGCGGGGGAACAGATACGCAGTATTTT. Translating gives CAISSWGSGGTDTQYF.

The CDR3 is CASRPQGAGSQPQHF. The CDR3, as DNA: TGTGCCAGCAGACCTCAGGGGGCGGGAAGTCAGCCCCAGCATTTT. The chain couples TRBV27 to TRBJ1-5; 8 nucleotides line up with TRBD1. The CDR3 consists of 15 residues. The germline V gene has CDR1 MNHEY and CDR2 SMNVEV (reference sequence). Trimming removed 6 bases from V and 6 bases from J; junction bases left unmatched: 10.

The chain links TRBV9 to TRBJ1-1; D unresolved. The CDR3 totals 14 residues. Germline lookup yields CDR1 SGDLS and CDR2 YYNGEE. V was clipped by 0 bases and J by 1 base, with 7 bases between them. This chain's CDR3 is CASSVEGRNTEAFF. CDR3 DNA sequence: TGTGCCAGCAGCGTAGAAGGGAGGAACACTGAAGCTTTCTTT.

V usage is TRBV6-1 and J usage is TRBJ2-2; 12 bases map to TRBD2. Germline V gene lookup returns CDR1 MNHNS and CDR2 SASEGT. Germline trimming cut 2 bases from V and 3 bases from J; bases unmatched to any gene: 10. The CDR3 length is 19 residues. The CDR3 sequence is CASSELAGLAGSHTGELFF. The CDR3 DNA sequence: TGTGCCAGCAGTGAATTGGCGGGACTAGCGGGCTCTCACACCGGGGAGCTGTTTTTT.

This clone appeared a single time. The gene calls are TRBV10-3 and TRBJ1-4, with a tentative D call TRBD1 (6 bases). The CDR3 has 12 amino acids. V was clipped by 9 bases and J by 8 bases, with 13 bases between them. Germline CDR1 reads ENHRY; CDR2 reads SYGVKD. In nucleotides, the CDR3 is TGTGCCATTTCCAGGGGAAGGGAAAAACTGTTTTTT. Amino acid sequence: CAISRGREKLFF.

J is TRBJ2-6 and V is TRBV21-1; the table's D call TRBD2 went unverified against the DNA. TRBV21-1 is reported as a pseudogene. The CDR3 spans 13 residues. The CDR3 nucleotides are TGTGCCAGCGCGGCCTCTGGGGCCAACGTCCTGACTTTC. Protein sequence: CASAASGANVLTF.

This clone came up once. The chain recombines TRBV12-5 with TRBJ2-2, with D maybe TRBD1 (6 bases). V was cut by 4 bases and J by 4 bases, with 10 bases left in between. Per the germline V gene, CDR1 is LGHNT and CDR2 is FRNRAP. This CDR3 spans 14 amino acids. CDR3 in amino acids: CASGSQGGTGELFF. The CDR3 DNA reads as TGTGCTAGTGGTTCACAGGGTGGCACCGGGGAGCTGTTTTTT.

The chain employs TRBV9 and TRBJ2-7, with a possible D match to TRBD1 (5 bases). The CDR3 is 15 residues long. Germline CDR1 SGDLS, CDR2 YYNGEE. Trimming cost V 3 bases and J 2 bases, with 15 bases left between them. CDR3 in DNA: TGTGCCAGCAGCGCCGGAAGGACAACCGCCTACGAGCAGTACTTC. Amino acid sequence: CASSAGRTTAYEQYF. The entire variable domain, with the rest obtained from reference TRBV9 and TRBJ2-7, is as follows: DSGVTQTPKHLITATGQRVTLRCSPRSGDLSVYWYQQSLDQGLQFLIQYYNGEERAKGNILERFSAQQFPDLHSELNLSSLELGDSALYFCASSAGRTTAYEQYFGPGTRLTVT.

V is TRBV10-3 and J is TRBJ1-1; D gene unclear. V dropped 6 bases and J dropped 7 bases, with 9 bases sitting between them. The CDR3 sequence is 11 residues long. Germline-derived CDR1 and CDR2 are ENHRY and SYGVKD. CDR3 loop: CAISVGDEAFF. Written as DNA, the CDR3 is TGTGCCATCAGCGTGGGCGATGAAGCTTTCTTT.

The rearrangement joins TRBV6-6 to TRBJ1-1; 7 nucleotides agree with TRBD1. Losses at the gene ends were 5 bases for V and 3 bases for J; bases not matched to a gene: 9. Germline CDR1 is MNHNY and CDR2 is SVGAGI (reference sequence). CDR3 length equals 15 residues. This chain's CDR3 is CASSTRQGRDTEAFF. DNA of the CDR3: TGTGCCAGCAGTACCCGACAGGGTAGAGACACTGAAGCTTTCTTT.

This clone was recorded once. The chain has TRBV2 and TRBJ2-5, with a possible D match to TRBD2 (5 bases). V was shortened by 7 bases and J by 5 bases, with 20 bases between the two germline ends. Germline-derived CDR1 and CDR2 are SNHLY and FYNNEI. The CDR3 has 15 amino acids. Here the CDR3 reads CASTSGISRRETQYF. CDR3 nucleotides: TGTGCCAGCACCTCGGGGATCTCAAGGAGGGAGACCCAGTACTTC.

This chain joins TRBV4-2 and TRBJ1-2; D is uncertain. Germline V lookup: CDR1 LGHNA, CDR2 YNFKEQ. V dropped 0 bases and J dropped 3 bases, with 14 bases sitting between them. The CDR3 length is 16 residues. CDR3 DNA sequence: TGTGCCAGCAGCCAAGAGAGGGCAACCCCCCACTATGGCTACACCTTC. It specifies CASSQERATPHYGYTF.

As DNA, the CDR3 is TGTGCCAGCAGCTTGCTTCAGGGTTCTATCGGCTACACCTTC. It encodes CASSLLQGSIGYTF. The V and J genes are TRBV5-5 and TRBJ1-2; a weak D match, TRBD1 (5 bases). Germline-derived CDR1 and CDR2 are SGHKS and YYEKEE (reference sequence). Trimming cost V 1 base and J 8 bases, with 15 bases left between them. The CDR3 loop spans 14 amino acids.